Below are 9 T cell receptor beta chains sequenced from a single sample in a study of CD8 T cells in ankylosing spondylitis. Study-wide findings and caveats: A motif in TCR beta, a set of under ten highly homologous variants, appeared characteristic of ankylosing spondylitis blood.

Using its own MiXCR run on the 5' RACE reads, TCRdb lists one record per CDR3 protein. This sample has a few hundred thousand distinct CDR3 sequences, with about a sixth found just once. These receptors lack a known antigen. Sequences were obtained from blood, either unsorted or a sorted T cell fraction (not recorded which). The receptors derive from a male donor with ankylosing spondylitis.

This sequence joins TRBV11-3 and TRBJ2-1; 9 positions match TRBD2. CDR1 is SGHNT and CDR2 is YENEEA in the germline V gene. This CDR3 contains 16 residues. V gave up 1 base and J gave up 0 bases; unmatched junction bases: 1. DNA for the CDR3: TGTGCCAGCAGCTTAGGTAGCGGGGGCTCCTACAATGAGCAGTTCTTC. Translated: CASSLGSGGSYNEQFF.

V usage is TRBV5-4 and J usage is TRBJ2-7, with 8 bases that match TRBD2. The CDR3 extends over 15 amino acids. CDR1 and CDR2 from the germline V gene are SGHNT and YYREEE (reference sequence). Trimming took 2 bases from V and 0 from J; bases not matched to a gene: 4. CDR3 amino acids: CASSLLAASSYEQYF. CDR3 DNA sequence: TGTGCCAGCAGCTTACTAGCGGCAAGCTCCTACGAGCAGTACTTC.

This clonotype has more than one count but fewer than ten. The J gene is TRBJ2-1, the V gene TRBV20-1; D is possibly TRBD2 (6 bases). Germline V gives CDR1 DFQATT, CDR2 SNEGSKA (reference sequence). The CDR3 totals 13 residues. V dropped 3 bases and J dropped 4 bases, with 10 bases sitting between them. The CDR3 DNA is TGCAGTGCTAGGGGGAGCGGGTACAATGAGCAGTTCTTC. Protein sequence: CSARGSGYNEQFF.

This clonotype was observed a handful of times. The chain combines TRBV27 with TRBJ2-3; no clear D gene. Trimming took 3 bases from V and 0 from J, leaving 7 bases between them. This CDR3 comprises 14 residues. Germline assignment: CDR1 MNHEY and CDR2 SMNVEV (reference sequence). CDR3 in amino acids: CASSFTASTDTQYF. In DNA form, the CDR3 reads TGTGCCAGCAGTTTTACAGCTAGCACAGATACGCAGTATTTT.

This rearrangement joins TRBV28 to TRBJ2-1, with 9 bases identical to TRBD2. The V segment lost 4 bases and the J segment 1 base; nucleotides outside the gene matches: 5. This CDR3 spans 16 amino acids. CDR1 is MDHEN, CDR2 SYDVKM, per germline. The CDR3 nucleotides are TGTGCCAGCAGTTCCCCTAGCGGGAAGTCCTACAATGAGCAGTTCTTC. Protein product: CASSSPSGKSYNEQFF.

This clonotype occurred a few times. The chain carries TRBV28 and TRBJ2-7; TRBD2 matches 13 bases. Germline CDR1 MDHEN, CDR2 SYDVKM. Trimming took 5 bases from V and 3 from J; bases not matched to a gene: 4. The CDR3 loop spans 15 amino acids. CDR3 DNA: TGTGCCAGCAGTACCCGGACTAGCGGGAGCTACGAGCAGTACTTC. It encodes CASSTRTSGSYEQYF.

This chain uses TRBV9 with TRBJ2-5; D gene uncertain. Between the trimmed V and J ends, which lost 0 bases and 2 bases, there was a span of 17 bases. The CDR3 length is 17 residues. Germline loops: CDR1 SGDLS, CDR2 YYNGEE. The CDR3: CASSVAVGTSLQETQYF. The CDR3 nucleotides are TGTGCCAGCAGCGTAGCTGTCGGAACGAGTTTGCAAGAGACCCAGTACTTC.

The chain links TRBV5-5 to TRBJ1-2; D gene unclear. Trimming took off 5 bases at V and 4 bases at J, with 21 bases between the two ends. CDR1 is SGHKS and CDR2 is YYEKEE in the germline V gene (reference sequence). CDR3 length: 16 amino acids. CDR3 DNA: TGTGCCAGCAGACTCGGACGAGGTCCGTGGGGCTATGGCTACACCTTC. This translates into CASRLGRGPWGYGYTF. The full variable domain, its missing parts supplied by reference TRBV5-5 and TRBJ1-2, is DAGVTQSPTHLIKTRGQQVTLRCSPISGHKSVSWYQQVLGQGPQFIFQYYEKEERGRGNFPDRFSARQFPNYSSELNVNALLLGDSALYLCASRLGRGPWGYGYTFGSGTRLTVV.

This sequence joins TRBV19 and TRBJ1-1, with 7 bases identical to TRBD1. J gave up 5 bases and V 9 bases, and 9 bases lay outside the gene matches. Germline V gene sequence: CDR1 LNHDA, CDR2 SQIVND (reference sequence). CDR3 length: 13 residues. The CDR3: CASSSTGWTEAFF. DNA of the CDR3: TGTGCCAGCAGCTCGACAGGGTGGACTGAAGCTTTCTTT.